The sample holds one count of the clone carrying this TCR beta chain. No antigen is known for it. With random hexamers, 0.5 to 1 ug RNA was reverse transcribed. A single record per CDR3 protein comes from TCRdb applying MiXCR to the immunoSEQ multiplex PCR reads. This sample has 69,000 or so distinct CDR3 sequences, with around 93% found just once. The source of the sample is a study of CD8 T cells in Susac syndrome. Study observations and caveats: As the study acknowledged, the number of individuals in its TCR sequencing and HLA analysis was relatively small.

Purification of the CD8+ and CD4+ T cells relied on negative isolation, and TEMRA cells underwent FACS enrichment. The V gene's germline CDR1 is SQVTM and CDR2 ANQGSEA. This CDR3 contains 12 residues. V was clipped by 6 bases and J by 6 bases; unmatched bases: 4. The gene calls are TRBV29-1 and TRBJ2-2; TRBD1 aligns across 7 bases. The TCR sequence derives from a human donor in good health. The specimen sequenced was CD8+ T cells from PBMCs. The CDR3 DNA sequence: TGCAGCGTCGAACAGGGGCCCGGGGAGCTGTTTTTT. It specifies CSVEQGPGELFF.